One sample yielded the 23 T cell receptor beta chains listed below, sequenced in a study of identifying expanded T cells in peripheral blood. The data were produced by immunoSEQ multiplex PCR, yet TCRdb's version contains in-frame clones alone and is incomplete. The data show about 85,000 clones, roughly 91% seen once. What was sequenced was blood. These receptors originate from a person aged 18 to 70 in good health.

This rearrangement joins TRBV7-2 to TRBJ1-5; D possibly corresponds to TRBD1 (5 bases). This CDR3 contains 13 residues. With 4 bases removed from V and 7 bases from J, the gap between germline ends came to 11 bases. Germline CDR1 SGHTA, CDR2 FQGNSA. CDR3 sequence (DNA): TGTGCCAGCAGCTCACAGGCCGGACAGCCCCAGCATTTT. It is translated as CASSSQAGQPQHF.

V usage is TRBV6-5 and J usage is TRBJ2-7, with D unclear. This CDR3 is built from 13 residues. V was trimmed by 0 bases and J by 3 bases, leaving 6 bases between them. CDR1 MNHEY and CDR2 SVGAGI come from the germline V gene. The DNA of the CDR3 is TGTGCCAGCAGTTACTCGATCTACTACGAGCAGTACTTC. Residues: CASSYSIYYEQYF.

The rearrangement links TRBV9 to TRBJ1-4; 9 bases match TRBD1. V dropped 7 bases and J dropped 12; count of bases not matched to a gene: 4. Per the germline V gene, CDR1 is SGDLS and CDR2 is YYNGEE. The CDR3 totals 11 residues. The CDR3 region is CASPRQGELFF. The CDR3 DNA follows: TGTGCCAGCCCAAGACAGGGGGAACTGTTTTTT.

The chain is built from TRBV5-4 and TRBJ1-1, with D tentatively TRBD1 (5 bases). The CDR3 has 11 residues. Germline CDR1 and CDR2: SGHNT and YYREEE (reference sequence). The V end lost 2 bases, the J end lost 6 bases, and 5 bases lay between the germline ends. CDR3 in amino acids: CASSLGAEAFF. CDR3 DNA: TGTGCCAGCAGCTTAGGGGCTGAAGCTTTCTTT. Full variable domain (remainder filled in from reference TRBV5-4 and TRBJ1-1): ETGVTQSPTHLIKTRGQQVTLRCSSQSGHNTVSWYQQALGQGPQFIFQYYREEENGRGNFPPRFSGLQFPNYSSELNVNALELDDSALYLCASSLGAEAFFGQGTRLTVV.

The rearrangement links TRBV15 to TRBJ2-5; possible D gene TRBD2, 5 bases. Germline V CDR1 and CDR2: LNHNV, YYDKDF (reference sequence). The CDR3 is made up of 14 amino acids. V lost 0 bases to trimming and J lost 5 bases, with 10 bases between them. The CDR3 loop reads CATSRDLARETQYF. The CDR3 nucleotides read TGTGCCACCAGCAGAGATTTAGCGCGGGAGACCCAGTACTTC.

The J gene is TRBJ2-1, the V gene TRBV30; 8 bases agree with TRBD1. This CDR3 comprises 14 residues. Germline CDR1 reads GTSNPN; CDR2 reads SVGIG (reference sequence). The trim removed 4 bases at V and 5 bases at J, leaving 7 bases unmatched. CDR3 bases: TGTGCCTGGACAGGGGGCGCGGTCCACAATGAGCAGTTCTTC. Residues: CAWTGGAVHNEQFF. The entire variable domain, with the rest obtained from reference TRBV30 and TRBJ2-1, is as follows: SQTIHQWPATLVQPVGSPLSLECTVEGTSNPNLYWYRQAAGRGLQLLFYSVGIGQISSEVPQNLSASRPQDRQFILSSKKLLLSDSGFYLCAWTGGAVHNEQFFGPGTRLTVL.

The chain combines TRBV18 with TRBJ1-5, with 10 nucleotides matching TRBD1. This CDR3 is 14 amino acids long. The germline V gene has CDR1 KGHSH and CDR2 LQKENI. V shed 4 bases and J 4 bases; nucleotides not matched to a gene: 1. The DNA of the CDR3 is TGTGCCAGCTCACGGGGACAGGGGAATCAGCCCCAGCATTTT. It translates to CASSRGQGNQPQHF.

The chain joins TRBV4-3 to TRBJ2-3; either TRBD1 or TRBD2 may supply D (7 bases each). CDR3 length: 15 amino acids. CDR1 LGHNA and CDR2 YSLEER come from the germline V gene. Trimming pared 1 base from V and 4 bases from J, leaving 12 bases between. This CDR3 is CASSQVAGGADTQYF. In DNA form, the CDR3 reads TGCGCCAGCAGCCAAGTGGCAGGGGGGGCAGATACGCAGTATTTT.

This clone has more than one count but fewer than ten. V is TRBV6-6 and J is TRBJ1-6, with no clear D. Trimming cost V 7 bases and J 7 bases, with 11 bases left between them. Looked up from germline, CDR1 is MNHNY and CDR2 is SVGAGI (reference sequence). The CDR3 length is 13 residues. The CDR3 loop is CASTTVRNSPLHF. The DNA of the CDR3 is TGTGCCAGCACCACAGTACGGAATTCACCCCTCCACTTT.

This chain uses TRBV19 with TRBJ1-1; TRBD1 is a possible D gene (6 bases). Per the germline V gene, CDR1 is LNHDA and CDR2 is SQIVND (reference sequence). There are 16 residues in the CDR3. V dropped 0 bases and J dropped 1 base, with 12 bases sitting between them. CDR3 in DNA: TGTGCCAGTAGTATAGAAGCCCAGGGGTGGAACACTGAAGCTTTCTTT. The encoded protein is CASSIEAQGWNTEAFF.

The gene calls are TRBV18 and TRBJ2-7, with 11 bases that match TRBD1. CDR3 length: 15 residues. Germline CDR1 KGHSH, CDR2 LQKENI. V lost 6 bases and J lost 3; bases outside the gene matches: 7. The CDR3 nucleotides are TGTGCCAGCTCCCCGGGACAGGGGGAAGGCTACGAGCAGTACTTC. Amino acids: CASSPGQGEGYEQYF.

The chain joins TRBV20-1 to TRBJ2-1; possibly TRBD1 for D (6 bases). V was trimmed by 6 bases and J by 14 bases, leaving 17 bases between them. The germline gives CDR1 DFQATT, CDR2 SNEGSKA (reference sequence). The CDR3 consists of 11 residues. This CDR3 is CSATGIGREFF. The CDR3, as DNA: TGCAGTGCGACAGGAATTGGCAGGGAGTTCTTC.

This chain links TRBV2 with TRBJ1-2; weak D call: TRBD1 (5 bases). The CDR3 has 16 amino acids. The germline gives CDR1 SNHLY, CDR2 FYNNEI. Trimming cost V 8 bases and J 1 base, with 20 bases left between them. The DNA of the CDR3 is TGTGCCAGCCGAGGGGCAGGGAACTTGTTTAACTATGGCTACACCTTC. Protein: CASRGAGNLFNYGYTF.

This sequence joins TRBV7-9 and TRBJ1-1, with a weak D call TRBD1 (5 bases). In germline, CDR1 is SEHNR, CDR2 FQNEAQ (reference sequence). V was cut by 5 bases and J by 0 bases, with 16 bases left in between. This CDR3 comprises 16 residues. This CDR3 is CASSPWEGPMNTEAFF. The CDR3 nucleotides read TGTGCCAGCAGCCCGTGGGAGGGACCAATGAACACTGAAGCTTTCTTT.

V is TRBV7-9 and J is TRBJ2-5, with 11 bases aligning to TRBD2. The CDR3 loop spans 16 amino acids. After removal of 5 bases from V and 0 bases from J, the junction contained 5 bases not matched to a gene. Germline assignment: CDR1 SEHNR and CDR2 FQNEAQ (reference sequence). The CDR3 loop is CASSPTSGGNQETQYF. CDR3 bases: TGTGCCAGCAGCCCTACTAGCGGGGGAAACCAAGAGACCCAGTACTTC.

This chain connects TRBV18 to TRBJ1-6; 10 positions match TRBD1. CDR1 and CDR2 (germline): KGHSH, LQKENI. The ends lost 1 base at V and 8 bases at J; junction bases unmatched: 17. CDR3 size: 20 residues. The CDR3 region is CASSPLVRDRGKDWDSPLHF. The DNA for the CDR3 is TGTGCCAGCTCACCACTTGTTCGGGACAGGGGAAAAGATTGGGATTCACCCCTCCACTTT.

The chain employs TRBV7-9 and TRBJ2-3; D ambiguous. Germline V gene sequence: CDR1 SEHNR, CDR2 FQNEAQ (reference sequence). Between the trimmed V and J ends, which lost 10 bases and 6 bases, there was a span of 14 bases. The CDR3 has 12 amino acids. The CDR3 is CATDRASDTQYF. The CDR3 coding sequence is TGTGCCACCGATCGAGCCTCGGATACGCAGTATTTT.

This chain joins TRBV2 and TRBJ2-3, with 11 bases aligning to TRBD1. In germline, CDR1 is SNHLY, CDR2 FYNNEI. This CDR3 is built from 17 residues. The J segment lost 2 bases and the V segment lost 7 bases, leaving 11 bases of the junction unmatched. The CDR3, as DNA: TGTGCCAGCACGGAGAGAGGACAGGGGGCGGTCACAGATACGCAGTATTTT. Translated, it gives CASTERGQGAVTDTQYF.

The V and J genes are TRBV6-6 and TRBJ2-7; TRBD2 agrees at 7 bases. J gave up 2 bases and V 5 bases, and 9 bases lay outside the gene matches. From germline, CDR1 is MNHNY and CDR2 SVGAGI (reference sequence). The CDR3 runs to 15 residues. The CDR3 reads CASSPSGGGAYEQYF. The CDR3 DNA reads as TGTGCCAGCAGTCCCTCGGGCGGGGGTGCCTACGAGCAGTACTTC.

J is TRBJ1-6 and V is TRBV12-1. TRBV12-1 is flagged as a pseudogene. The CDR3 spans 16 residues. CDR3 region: CASSFALRSSHSPLHF. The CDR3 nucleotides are TGTGCCAGCAGCTTTGCCCTCCGGAGCAGCCATTCACCCCTCCACTTT.

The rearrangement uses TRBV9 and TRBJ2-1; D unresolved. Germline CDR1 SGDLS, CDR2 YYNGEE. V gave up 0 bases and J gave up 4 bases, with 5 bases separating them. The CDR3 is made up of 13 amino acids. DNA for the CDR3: TGTGCCAGCAGCGTAGCCGGTTACAATGAGCAGTTCTTC. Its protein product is CASSVAGYNEQFF.

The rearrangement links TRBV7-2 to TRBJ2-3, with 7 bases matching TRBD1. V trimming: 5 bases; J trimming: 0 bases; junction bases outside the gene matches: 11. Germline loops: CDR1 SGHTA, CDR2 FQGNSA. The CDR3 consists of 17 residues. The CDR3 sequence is CASSGTVDGYSTDTQYF. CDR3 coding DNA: TGTGCCAGCAGCGGGACAGTGGACGGCTATAGCACAGATACGCAGTATTTT.

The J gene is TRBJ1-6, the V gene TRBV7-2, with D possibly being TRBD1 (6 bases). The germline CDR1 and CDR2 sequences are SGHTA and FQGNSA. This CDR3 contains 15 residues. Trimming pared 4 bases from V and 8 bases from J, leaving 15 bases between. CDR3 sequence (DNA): TGTGCCAGCAGCTCGAGGGGGACACGGGATTCACCCCTCCACTTT. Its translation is CASSSRGTRDSPLHF.